This is a list of T cell receptor beta chains from one sample in a study of blood T cell repertoires in COVID-19. Libraries were prepared by immunoSEQ multiplex PCR; TCRdb keeps only in-frame clonotypes and omits some of them. The sample holds about 200,000 clones, 85% to 90% seen once. The source material was peripheral blood. The origin of the receptors is a man between 18 and 35 years old with active or convalescent COVID-19. Both conserved end residues are part of each CDR3. The D gene is left open where the match is weak. Rows give clone size only sometimes, using once, few, many, or a class for an expanded clone.

-	TRBJ2-3	TRBD1	TRBV2	CASSQQGARADTQYF	TGTGCCAGCAGTCAACAGGGGGCAAGGGCAGATACGCAGTATTTT
once	TRBJ1-6	-	TRBV5-3	CARRSGFGRPGASSPLHF	TGTGCCAGAAGATCGGGGTTCGGAAGGCCCGGTGCCTCCTCACCCCTCCACTTT
-	TRBJ2-7	TRBD1	TRBV6-6	CASRAGTGGSYEQYF	TGTGCCAGCAGGGCCGGGACAGGGGGCTCCTACGAGCAGTACTTC
-	TRBJ1-3	-	TRBV4-2	CASSQDGTAGNTIYF	TGTGCCAGCAGCCAAGATGGAACAGCTGGAAACACCATATATTTT
-	TRBJ2-5	TRBD2	TRBV19	CASSIAGEETQYF	TGTGCCAGTAGTATTGCGGGGGAAGAGACCCAGTACTTC
-	TRBJ1-2	-	TRBV7-9	CASSLGTGISLWHTF	TGTGCCAGCAGCTTAGGAACAGGGATTTCTCTATGGCACACCTTC
once	TRBJ1-6	-	TRBV25-1	CASSESEDSSYNSPLHF	TGTGCCAGCAGTGAATCCGAGGACTCCTCCTATAATTCACCCCTCCACTTT
-	TRBJ2-1	TRBD2	TRBV24-1	CATSDMSGDQYNEQFF	TGTGCCACCTCGGACATGAGCGGGGACCAATACAATGAGCAGTTCTTC
-	TRBJ1-6	TRBD1	TRBV6-1	CASSEVGTGRSSPLHF	TGTGCCAGCAGTGAAGTGGGGACAGGGCGTAGTTCACCCCTCCACTTT
-	TRBJ2-3	TRBD2	TRBV13	CASSSASGSGSRDTQYF	TGTGCCAGCAGCTCGGCCTCCGGTAGCGGGAGTAGGGATACGCAGTATTTT
-	TRBJ1-2	TRBD1	TRBV3-1/TRBV3-2	CASSPLTGLGYGYTF	TGTGCCAGCAGCCCTCTGACAGGGTTGGGCTATGGCTACACCTTC
-	TRBJ2-1	-	TRBV14	CASSQDWGLAVNNEQFF	TGTGCCAGCAGCCAAGACTGGGGGCTAGCGGTAAACAATGAGCAGTTCTTC
-	TRBJ1-2	-	TRBV9	CASSVDLRVHYGYTF	TGTGCCAGCAGCGTAGATCTCCGAGTGCACTATGGCTACACCTTC
-	TRBJ1-5	-	TRBV10-2	CASRVGGASNQPQHF	TGCGCCAGCAGAGTTGGCGGTGCTAGCAATCAGCCCCAGCATTTT
-	TRBJ2-7	TRBD1	TRBV4-3	CASSHGTGTYEQYF	TGCGCCAGCAGCCACGGGACAGGGACCTACGAGCAGTACTTC
-	TRBJ2-1	TRBD2	TRBV5-1	CASSVASGGGYEQFF	TGCGCCAGCAGCGTTGCCTCTGGCGGGGGGTATGAGCAGTTCTTC
-	TRBJ2-5	-	TRBV4-1	CASSLKLGAERQYF	TGCGCCAGCAGCCTTAAGTTGGGGGCGGAGCGCCAGTACTTC
-	TRBJ1-2	-	TRBV19	CASSKLEKIYGYTF	TGTGCCAGTAGTAAGTTAGAGAAAATCTATGGCTACACCTTC
once	TRBJ1-1	TRBD1	TRBV12-3/TRBV12-4	CASSLIAGGAFF	TGTGCCAGCAGTTTAATCGCAGGGGGGGCTTTCTTT
-	TRBJ1-5	-	TRBV4-1	CASSQEFQGLGNQPQHF	TGCGCCAGCAGCCAAGAATTTCAGGGACTGGGTAATCAGCCCCAGCATTTT
-	TRBJ2-3	-	TRBV27	CASSDNPSTDTQYF	TGTGCCAGCAGTGACAACCCTAGCACAGATACGCAGTATTTT
-	TRBJ2-7	TRBD1	TRBV12-3/TRBV12-4	CASSGQGDEQYF	TGTGCCAGCAGCGGACAGGGTGACGAGCAGTACTTC
few	TRBJ2-7	TRBD1	TRBV14	CASSQRTGGGEQYF	TGTGCCAGCAGCCAGAGGACAGGGGGTGGTGAGCAGTACTTC
-	TRBJ2-3	-	TRBV9	CASGPYSGNADTQYF	TGTGCCAGCGGACCCTACTCAGGGAATGCGGATACGCAGTATTTT